This TCR beta chain emerged from a study of T cell repertoires in cytomegalovirus infection (dated by TCRdb to between 2017 and 2020). In terms of the full investigation: Donor HLA type was relevant to the analysis, as public TCR beta signatures indicated carriage of CMV infection together with the matching HLA type.

The CDR3 spans 12 residues, from the cysteine through the phenylalanine. Only the CDR3 part of the read is kept: 36 bases, read in frame from the first base. V and J are truncated by 1 base and 11 bases respectively, leaving an intervening sequence of 11 bases. Sequences MNHNS (CDR1) and SASEGT (CDR2) are obtained from the germline V gene. Worth noting for this clonotype: It has no known antigen specificity. Base-call qualities are not available, and no considerably larger clone is one nucleotide away.

Study-wide conclusions, independent of this receptor: The ex vivo response was dominated by HLA-C-restricted CMV-specific TCR beta clonotypes, and the single most frequent clonotype in two of eight donors was supplied by these HLA-C-restricted clonotypes. Carriers of CMV infection plus the relevant HLA type were discriminated by the cumulative frequency of public TCR beta family members in the study cohort and in an independent approximately 360-donor cohort.

The listed sequencing device is Illumina HiSeq 1500. TCRdb reworked the public reads: Q25 trimming with fastp, MiXCR clone assembly, productive beta chains retained. Rows are combined by CDR3 protein, so each entry shows the most common genes and DNA. In this sample the table shows about 740,000 distinct CDR3 sequences, roughly 36% of which occur a single time. The ten largest clones add up to about 2.8% of the sample. Source material: PBMCs. The chain is made from TRBV6-1 and TRBJ1-1; no D gene can be assigned with confidence. This TCR was recovered from a human donor in good health (CMV status not recorded). Some clones in this sample may be carry-over from other donors' samples. At the DNA level, the sequence is TGTGCCAGCAGTGAAGGGAAGGGTCGGGCTTTCTTT. It encodes CASSEGKGRAFF.